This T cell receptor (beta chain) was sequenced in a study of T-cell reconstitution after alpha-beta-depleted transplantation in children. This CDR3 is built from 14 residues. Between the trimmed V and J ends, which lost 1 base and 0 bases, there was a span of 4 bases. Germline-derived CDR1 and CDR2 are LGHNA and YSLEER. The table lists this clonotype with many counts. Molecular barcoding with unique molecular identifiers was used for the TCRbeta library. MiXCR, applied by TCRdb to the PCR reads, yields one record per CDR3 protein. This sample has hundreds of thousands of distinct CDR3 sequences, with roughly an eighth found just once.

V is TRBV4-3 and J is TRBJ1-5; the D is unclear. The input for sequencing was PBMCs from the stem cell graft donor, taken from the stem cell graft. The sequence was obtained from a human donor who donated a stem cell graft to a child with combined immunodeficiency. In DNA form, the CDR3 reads TGCGCCAGCAGCCAAGTTCTTAGCAATCAGCCCCAGCATTTT. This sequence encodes CASSQVLSNQPQHF.